The 29 T cell receptor beta chains listed next were all sequenced from one sample in a study of blood T cell repertoires in COVID-19. Measured with immunoSEQ multiplex PCR; TCRdb has only the in-frame clones, and not every one. The sample consists of about 160,000 clones, about nine tenths of them appearing once. Sequences were obtained from peripheral blood. All receptors come from an older woman who had recovered from COVID-19.

This rearrangement joins TRBV5-1 to TRBJ1-1, with unresolved D. The CDR3 is 16 residues long. The germline V gene has CDR1 SGHRS and CDR2 YFSETQ. V was cut by 0 bases and J by 1 base, with 13 bases left in between. For the CDR3, the DNA is TGCGCCAGCAGCTTGGTATCGGGAAGGTGGAACACTGAAGCTTTCTTT. Translation: CASSLVSGRWNTEAFF. The variable domain in full, with the rest retrieved from reference TRBV5-1 and TRBJ1-1, is KAGVTQTPRYLIKTRGQQVTLSCSPISGHRSVSWYQQTPGQGLQFLFEYFSETQRNKGNFPGRFSGRQFSNSRSEMNVSTLELGDSALYLCASSLVSGRWNTEAFFGQGTRLTVV.

The V and J genes are TRBV28 and TRBJ1-5; no reliable D call. The germline V and J ends were trimmed by 6 bases and 2 bases, with 17 bases remaining between them. In germline, CDR1 is MDHEN, CDR2 SYDVKM. This CDR3 region has 16 residues. The CDR3 loop reads CASSSAGERGNQPQHF. CDR3 DNA: TGTGCCAGCAGCTCCGCCGGCGAGAGGGGCAATCAGCCCCAGCATTTT.

The chain joins TRBV5-1 to TRBJ2-3, with 7 bases matching TRBD2. Germline V gene lookup returns CDR1 SGHRS and CDR2 YFSETQ. The ends lost 5 bases at V and 5 bases at J; junction bases unmatched: 2. The CDR3 has 12 amino acids. CDR3 protein: CASRREGDTQYF. In DNA, the CDR3 is TGCGCCAGCAGAAGGGAGGGAGATACGCAGTATTTT.

The rearrangement joins TRBV10-3 to TRBJ2-3, with 7 bases lining up with TRBD1. From germline, CDR1 is ENHRY and CDR2 SYGVKD. The CDR3 is 13 residues long. Trimming cost V 11 bases and J 4 bases; bases outside gene matches: 9. CDR3 sequence: CAVPGQESDTQYF. The CDR3 nucleotides read TGTGCCGTTCCCGGACAGGAATCAGATACGCAGTATTTT.

J is TRBJ2-5 and V is TRBV29-1, with 9 bases identical to TRBD2. The CDR3 extends over 14 amino acids. Per germline, CDR1 SQVTM and CDR2 ANQGSEA. V shed 6 bases and J 1 base; nucleotides not matched to a gene: 6. This CDR3 is CSVAGTSLQETQYF. DNA for the CDR3: TGCAGCGTAGCCGGGACTAGCCTCCAAGAGACCCAGTACTTC.

This clone was observed a single time. The chain uses TRBV5-5 and TRBJ2-2, with 7 bases fitting TRBD1. The trim removed 4 bases at V and 7 bases at J, leaving 16 bases unmatched. The CDR3 consists of 17 residues. Germline CDR1 and CDR2: SGHKS and YYEKEE (reference sequence). As DNA, the CDR3 is TGTGCCAGCAGCCGTCGTTGGGACAGTCCTTCGGGCGGGGAGCTGTTTTTT. It yields the protein CASSRRWDSPSGGELFF.

The chain combines TRBV29-1 with TRBJ1-1, with 10 positions matching TRBD1. The CDR3 covers 16 residues. The V gene end was trimmed by 0 bases and the J gene end by 14 bases; junction bases not matched to a gene: 18. From germline, CDR1 is SQVTM and CDR2 ANQGSEA. The CDR3 loop reads CSVEDGRDRGGLGEFF. The CDR3 nucleotides are TGCAGCGTTGAAGACGGCCGGGACAGGGGAGGGTTGGGTGAGTTCTTT.

This clone has only one observation. This chain links TRBV4-2 with TRBJ1-2, with TRBD1 matching 10 bases. This CDR3 has 16 residues. V shed 0 bases, J shed 7 bases, and the junction held 8 bases outside the gene matches. Per germline, CDR1 LGHNA and CDR2 YNFKEQ. The CDR3 loop is CASSQDLGTGDAGYTF. The CDR3 DNA reads TGTGCCAGCAGCCAAGATTTAGGGACAGGGGATGCTGGCTACACCTTC.

The chain couples TRBV24-1 to TRBJ2-5; 7 nucleotides line up with TRBD1. The V gene's germline CDR1 is KGHDR and CDR2 SFDVKD. V lost 5 bases to trimming and J lost 4 bases; unmatched junction nucleotides: 9. This CDR3 spans 15 amino acids. CDR3 nucleotides: TGTGCCACCAGTGTCCCAGGGGGTTATGGAGAGACCCAGTACTTC. This gives the protein CATSVPGGYGETQYF.

This clone was detected only once. The chain has TRBV7-3 and TRBJ2-3; 9 nucleotides agree with TRBD1. V gave up 2 bases and J gave up 0 bases; unmatched junction bases: 3. The length of the CDR3 is 16 residues. From germline, CDR1 is SGHTA and CDR2 FQGTGA. The CDR3 reads CASSLGDRASTDTQYF. CDR3 DNA sequence: TGTGCCAGCAGCTTAGGGGACAGGGCCAGCACAGATACGCAGTATTTT.

The J gene is TRBJ1-3, the V gene TRBV28; TRBD1 might be the D (5 bases). V was clipped by 5 bases and J by 4 bases, with 9 bases between them. Per the germline V gene, CDR1 is MDHEN and CDR2 is SYDVKM. CDR3 length: 13 residues. CDR3 residues: CASSARQGNTIYF. In DNA, the CDR3 is TGTGCCAGCAGTGCCAGACAGGGAAACACCATATATTTT.

This chain joins TRBV20-1 and TRBJ2-1, with TRBD2 matching over 9 bases. CDR3 length: 16 residues. In germline, CDR1 is DFQATT, CDR2 SNEGSKA (reference sequence). The J segment lost 1 base and the V segment lost 3 bases, leaving 7 bases of the junction unmatched. The CDR3 DNA sequence: TGCAGTGCTAGTAGGCGGGGGGGCCATTCCTACAATGAGCAGTTCTTC. Its translation: CSASRRGGHSYNEQFF.

The V gene is TRBV5-4, the J gene TRBJ1-6; 10 nucleotides match TRBD1. Per germline, CDR1 SGHNT and CDR2 YYREEE (reference sequence). V was clipped by 4 bases and J by 10 bases; unmatched bases: 5. The CDR3 is made up of 14 amino acids. The CDR3 region has the DNA TGTGCCAGCAGCACAGGGACAGGGGAATCACCCCTCCACTTT. Translated: CASSTGTGESPLHF.

J is TRBJ2-1 and V is TRBV9; D possibly corresponds to TRBD1 (7 bases). With 4 bases removed from V and 8 bases from J, the gap between germline ends came to 13 bases. CDR1 and CDR2 from the germline V gene are SGDLS and YYNGEE. CDR3 length: 13 residues. CDR3 bases: TGTGCCAGCAGCCTCGACAGGGAGGATGAGCAGTTCTTC. This translates into CASSLDREDEQFF. Using reference TRBV9 and TRBJ2-1 for the parts outside the CDR3, the full variable domain is DSGVTQTPKHLITATGQRVTLRCSPRSGDLSVYWYQQSLDQGLQFLIQYYNGEERAKGNILERFSAQQFPDLHSELNLSSLELGDSALYFCASSLDREDEQFFGPGTRLTVL.

A few counts support this clone. The V gene is TRBV3-1 (or the pseudogene TRBV3-2), the J gene TRBJ1-2; TRBD1 is a possible D gene (6 bases). CDR1 and CDR2 from the germline V gene are LGHDT and YNNKEL (reference sequence). Trimming took 3 bases from V and 2 from J, leaving 16 bases between them. The CDR3 covers 16 residues. The CDR3 spells CASSQTDRIDNYGYTF. The CDR3 DNA follows: TGTGCCAGCAGCCAGACGGACAGAATTGACAACTATGGCTACACCTTC.

CDR3 nucleotide sequence: TGTGCCACACGACAGGCGATAAAGCAGTTCTTC. This encodes CATRQAIKQFF. V gene TRBV6-5 combines with J gene TRBJ2-1, with D possibly being TRBD1 (6 bases). Between the trimmed V and J ends, which lost 10 bases and 11 bases, there was a span of 15 bases. CDR1 is MNHEY and CDR2 is SVGAGI in the germline V gene. CDR3 length: 11 residues.

This rearrangement joins TRBV4-3 to TRBJ2-7, with 7 positions matching TRBD2. Trimming cost V 6 bases and J 2 bases; bases outside gene matches: 7. CDR1 is LGHNA, CDR2 YSLEER, per germline. CDR3 length equals 14 residues. The CDR3 spells CASSISRGAYEQYF. CDR3 sequence (DNA): TGCGCCAGCAGTATCAGCCGGGGGGCCTACGAGCAGTACTTC.

This chain connects TRBV11-2 to TRBJ2-4, with TRBD1 matching 7 bases. The germline V gene has CDR1 SGHAT and CDR2 FQNNGV. J was trimmed by 7 bases and V by 8 bases; bases with no gene match: 5. This CDR3 region has 12 residues. This chain's CDR3 is CASSTGPNIQYF. In DNA form, the CDR3 reads TGTGCCAGCTCGACAGGGCCGAACATTCAGTACTTC.

This clone was detected a few times. The gene calls are TRBV3-1 (or the pseudogene TRBV3-2) and TRBJ1-4, with 9 bases fitting TRBD1. The CDR3 runs to 15 residues. The J segment lost 5 bases and the V segment lost 4 bases, leaving 5 bases of the junction unmatched. The germline CDR1 and CDR2 sequences are LGHDT and YNNKEL (reference sequence). CDR3: CASSPATGGNEKLFF. DNA for the CDR3: TGTGCCAGCAGCCCAGCGACAGGGGGGAATGAAAAACTGTTTTTT.

This chain joins TRBV11-3 and TRBJ2-1, with 9 bases that match TRBD2. CDR1 SGHNT and CDR2 YENEEA come from the germline V gene. This CDR3 contains 15 residues. With V trimmed by 3 bases and J by 5 bases, 5 bases remained unmatched. The CDR3: CASSLTSGNDNEQFF. The CDR3 bases are TGTGCCAGCAGCTTGACTAGCGGAAACGACAATGAGCAGTTCTTC.

The rearrangement joins TRBV5-1 to TRBJ1-1; 7 bases map to TRBD1. J gave up 8 bases and V 0 bases, and 7 bases lay outside the gene matches. There are 14 residues in the CDR3. CDR1 is SGHRS and CDR2 is YFSETQ in the germline V gene. The CDR3 here is CASSLESGRGEAFF. The CDR3 region has the DNA TGCGCCAGCAGCTTGGAGTCGGGCAGGGGGGAAGCTTTCTTT.

The chain uses TRBV5-4 and TRBJ2-5; 8 nucleotides match TRBD1. Germline V gives CDR1 SGHNT, CDR2 YYREEE (reference sequence). The CDR3 is made up of 15 amino acids. Losses at the gene ends were 4 bases for V and 5 bases for J; bases not matched to a gene: 10. This chain's CDR3 is CASSAGVRGPETQYF. CDR3 nucleotide sequence: TGTGCCAGCAGCGCGGGTGTCAGGGGGCCGGAGACCCAGTACTTC.

The rearrangement links TRBV27 to TRBJ2-7; 7 nucleotides agree with TRBD1. The CDR3 spans 16 residues. With V trimmed by 8 bases and J by 2 bases, 15 bases remained unmatched. The germline V gene encodes CDR1 MNHEY and CDR2 SMNVEV (reference sequence). CDR3 loop: CASGSLQGDLPYEQYF. The CDR3 nucleotides are TGTGCCAGCGGGTCATTGCAGGGGGATCTCCCCTACGAGCAGTACTTC.

V gene TRBV4-1 combines with J gene TRBJ1-3; 11 bases align to TRBD1. CDR1 and CDR2 (germline): MGHRA, YSYEKL. The CDR3 covers 17 residues. Trimming at V came to 4 bases and at J to 4 bases, leaving 9 bases not matched to a gene. The CDR3 DNA reads TGCGCCAGCAGCCTCCAAGGGACAGGGGGGTTCGGAAACACCATATATTTT. It yields the protein CASSLQGTGGFGNTIYF.

The chain carries TRBV29-1 and TRBJ1-2; TRBD1 matches 7 bases. Unmatched junction bases numbered 11, after V lost 6 bases and J lost 4 bases. The CDR3 sequence is 14 residues long. CDR1 and CDR2 (germline): SQVTM, ANQGSEA. CDR3 nucleotides: TGCAGCGTGAGGGGGCAGACGACCACCTATGGCTACACCTTC. It specifies CSVRGQTTTYGYTF.

This rearrangement joins TRBV25-1 to TRBJ2-2; 7 bases are a match to TRBD2. Germline lookup yields CDR1 MGHDK and CDR2 SYGVNS. The CDR3 covers 17 residues. With 1 base clipped from V and 4 bases from J, the junction kept 9 bases outside the gene matches. CDR3 residues: CASSEWGGTGTTGELFF. The CDR3, as DNA: TGTGCCAGCAGTGAATGGGGAGGGACGGGGACCACCGGGGAGCTGTTTTTT.

This chain links TRBV5-8 with TRBJ2-7, with 9 bases fitting TRBD2. Germline trimming cut 4 bases from V and 6 bases from J; bases unmatched to any gene: 11. The CDR3 runs 15 residues. Germline CDR1 is SGHTS and CDR2 is YDEGEE. CDR3: CASSRRGLAGGEQYF. In DNA, the CDR3 is TGTGCCAGCAGCCGTAGGGGACTAGCCGGCGGCGAGCAGTACTTC.

V gene TRBV5-1 combines with J gene TRBJ2-5; D gene uncertain. V was trimmed by 4 bases and J by 0 bases, leaving 10 bases between them. The CDR3 extends over 14 amino acids. Germline CDR1 is SGHRS and CDR2 is YFSETQ. The CDR3 is CASSQRSDQETQYF. In DNA form, the CDR3 reads TGCGCCAGCAGCCAGCGTTCTGACCAAGAGACCCAGTACTTC.

The chain joins TRBV5-1 to TRBJ2-1, with a tentative D call TRBD1 (6 bases). The V end lost 0 bases, the J end lost 12 bases, and 16 bases lay between the germline ends. Germline CDR1 SGHRS, CDR2 YFSETQ. This CDR3 comprises 14 residues. Here the CDR3 reads CASSLVFGGLGQFF. In nucleotides, the CDR3 is TGCGCCAGCAGCTTGGTTTTTGGGGGCCTGGGGCAGTTCTTC.